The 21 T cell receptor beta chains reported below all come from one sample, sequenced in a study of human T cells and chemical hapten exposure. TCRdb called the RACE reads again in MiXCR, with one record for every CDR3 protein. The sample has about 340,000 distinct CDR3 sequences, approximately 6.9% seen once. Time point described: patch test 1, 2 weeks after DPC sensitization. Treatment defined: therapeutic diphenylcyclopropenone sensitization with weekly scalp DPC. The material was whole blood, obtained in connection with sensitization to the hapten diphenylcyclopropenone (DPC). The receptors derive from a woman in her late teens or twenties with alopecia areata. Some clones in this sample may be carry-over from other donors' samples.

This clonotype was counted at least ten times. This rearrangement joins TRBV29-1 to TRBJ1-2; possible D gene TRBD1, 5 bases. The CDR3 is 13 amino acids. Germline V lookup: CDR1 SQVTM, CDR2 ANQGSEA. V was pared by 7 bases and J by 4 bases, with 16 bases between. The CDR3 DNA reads TGCAGCGCCGGCTTTGCAGGGCTCTATGGCTACACCTTC. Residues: CSAGFAGLYGYTF.

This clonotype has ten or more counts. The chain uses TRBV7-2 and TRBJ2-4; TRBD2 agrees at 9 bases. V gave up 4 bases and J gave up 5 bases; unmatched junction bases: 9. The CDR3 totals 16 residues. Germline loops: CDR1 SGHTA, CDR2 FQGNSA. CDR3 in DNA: TGTGCCAGCAGCTCAGGGGGACTAGCAAGAGAAAACATTCAGTACTTC. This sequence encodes CASSSGGLARENIQYF.

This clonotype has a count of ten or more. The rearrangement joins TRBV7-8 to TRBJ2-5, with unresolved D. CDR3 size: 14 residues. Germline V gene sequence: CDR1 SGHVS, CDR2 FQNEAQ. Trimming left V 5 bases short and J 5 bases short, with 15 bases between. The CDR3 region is CASSPAHDGETQYF. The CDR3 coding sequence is TGTGCCAGCAGCCCAGCCCATGACGGCGAGACCCAGTACTTC.

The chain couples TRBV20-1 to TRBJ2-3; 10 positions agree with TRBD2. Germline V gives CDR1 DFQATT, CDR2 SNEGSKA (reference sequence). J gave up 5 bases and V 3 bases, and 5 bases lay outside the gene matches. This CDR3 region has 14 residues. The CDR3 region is CSARSGGAVDTQYF. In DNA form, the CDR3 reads TGCAGTGCTAGGAGCGGGGGGGCCGTAGATACGCAGTATTTT.

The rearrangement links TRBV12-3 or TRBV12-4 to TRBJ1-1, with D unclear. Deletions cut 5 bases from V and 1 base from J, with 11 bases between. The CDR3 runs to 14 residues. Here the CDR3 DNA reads TGTGCCAGCAGTCAACCTCCGGGGAACACTGAAGCTTTCTTT. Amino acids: CASSQPPGNTEAFF.

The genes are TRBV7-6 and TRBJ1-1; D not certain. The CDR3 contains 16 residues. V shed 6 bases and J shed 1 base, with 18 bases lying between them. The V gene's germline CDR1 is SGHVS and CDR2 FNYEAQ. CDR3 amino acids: CASSPNLFGSNTEAFF. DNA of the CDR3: TGTGCCAGCAGTCCTAATCTGTTCGGGTCGAACACTGAAGCTTTCTTT.

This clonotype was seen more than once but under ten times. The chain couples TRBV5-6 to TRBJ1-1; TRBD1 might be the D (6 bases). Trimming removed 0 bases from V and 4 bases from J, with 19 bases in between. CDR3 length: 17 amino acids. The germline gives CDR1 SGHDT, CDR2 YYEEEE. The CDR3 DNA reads TGTGCCAGCAGCTTGGCTCGCAGGCAGGGGCTCGGCACTGAAGCTTTCTTT. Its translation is CASSLARRQGLGTEAFF.

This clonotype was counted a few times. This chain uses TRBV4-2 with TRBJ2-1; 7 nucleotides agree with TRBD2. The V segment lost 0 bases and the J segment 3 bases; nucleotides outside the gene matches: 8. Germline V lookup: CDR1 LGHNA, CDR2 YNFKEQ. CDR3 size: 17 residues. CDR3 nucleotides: TGTGCCAGCAGCCAAGATCTCTCGGCGGGGGACTACAATGAGCAGTTCTTC. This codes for CASSQDLSAGDYNEQFF.

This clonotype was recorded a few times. CDR3 region: CASSLRRGEGNTIYF. The CDR3 nucleotides are TGTGCCAGCAGCCTCCGCAGGGGAGAAGGAAACACCATATATTTT. The chain recombines TRBV4-2 with TRBJ1-3; the D gene is possibly TRBD1 (6 bases). CDR1 is LGHNA and CDR2 is YNFKEQ in the germline V gene. V shed 4 bases and J shed 4 bases, with 14 bases lying between them. The CDR3 covers 15 residues.

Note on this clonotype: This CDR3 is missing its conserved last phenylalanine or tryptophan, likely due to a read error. The CDR3 protein is CASSLDRGQETQYY. In nucleotides, the CDR3 is TGTGCCAGCAGCTTGGACCGGGGCCAAGAGACCCAGTACTAC. This chain joins TRBV7-2 and TRBJ2-5; a possible D gene is TRBD2 (5 bases). Germline V gene data show CDR1 as SGHTA and CDR2 as FQGNSA. V gave up 3 bases and J gave up 1 base, with 9 bases separating them. The CDR3 has 14 residues.

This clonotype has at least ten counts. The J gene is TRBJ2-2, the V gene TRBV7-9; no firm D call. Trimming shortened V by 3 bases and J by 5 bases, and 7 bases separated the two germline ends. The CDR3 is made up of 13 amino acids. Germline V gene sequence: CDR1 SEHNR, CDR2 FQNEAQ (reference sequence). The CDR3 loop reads CASSFLGTGELFF. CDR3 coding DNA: TGTGCCAGCAGCTTCCTGGGAACCGGGGAGCTGTTTTTT.

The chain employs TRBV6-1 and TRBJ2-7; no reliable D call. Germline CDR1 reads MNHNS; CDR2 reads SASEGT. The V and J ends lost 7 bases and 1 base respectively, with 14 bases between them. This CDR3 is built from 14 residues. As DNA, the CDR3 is TGTGCCAGCAAGACTCTTCAAAATTCCTACGAGCAGTACTTC. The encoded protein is CASKTLQNSYEQYF.

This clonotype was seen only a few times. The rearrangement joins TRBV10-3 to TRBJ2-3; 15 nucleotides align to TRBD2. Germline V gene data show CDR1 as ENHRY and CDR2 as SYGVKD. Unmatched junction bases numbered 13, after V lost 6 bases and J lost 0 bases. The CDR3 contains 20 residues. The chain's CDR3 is CAIRSGAGTSGGKSTDTQYF. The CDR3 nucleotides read TGTGCCATCAGGAGCGGAGCCGGGACTAGCGGGGGGAAAAGCACAGATACGCAGTATTTT.

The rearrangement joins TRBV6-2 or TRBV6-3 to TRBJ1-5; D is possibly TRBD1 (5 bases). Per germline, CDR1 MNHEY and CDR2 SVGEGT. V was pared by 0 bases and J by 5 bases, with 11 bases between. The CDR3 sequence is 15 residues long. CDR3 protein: CASSYSRDFDQPQHF. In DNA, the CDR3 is TGTGCCAGCAGTTACTCACGGGACTTCGATCAGCCCCAGCATTTT.

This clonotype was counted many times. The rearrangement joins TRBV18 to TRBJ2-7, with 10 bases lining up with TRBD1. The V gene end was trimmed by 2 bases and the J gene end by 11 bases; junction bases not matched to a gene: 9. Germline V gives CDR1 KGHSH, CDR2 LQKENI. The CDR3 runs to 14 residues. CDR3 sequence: CASSPTGTGDREYF. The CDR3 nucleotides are TGTGCCAGCTCACCAACCGGGACAGGGGATAGGGAGTACTTC.

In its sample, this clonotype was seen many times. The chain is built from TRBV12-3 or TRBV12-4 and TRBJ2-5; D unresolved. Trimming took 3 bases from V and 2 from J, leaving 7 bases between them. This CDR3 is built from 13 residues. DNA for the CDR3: TGTGCCAGCAGTTTCCTGGGGCAAGAGACCCAGTACTTC. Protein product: CASSFLGQETQYF.

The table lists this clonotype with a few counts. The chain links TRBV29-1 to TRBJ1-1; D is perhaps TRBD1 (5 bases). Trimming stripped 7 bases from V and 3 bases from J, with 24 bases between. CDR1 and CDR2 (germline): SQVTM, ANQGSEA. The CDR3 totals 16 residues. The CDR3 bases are TGCAGCGCTCGAATCGTAACAGGCGGGGTGGACACTGAAGCTTTCTTT. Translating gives CSARIVTGGVDTEAFF.

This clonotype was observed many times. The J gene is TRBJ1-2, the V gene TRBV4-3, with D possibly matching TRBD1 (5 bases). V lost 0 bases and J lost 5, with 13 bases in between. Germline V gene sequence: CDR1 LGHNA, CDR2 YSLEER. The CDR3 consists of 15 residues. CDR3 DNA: TGCGCCAGCAGCCAAGATTTCTCAGGGCAATATGGCTACACCTTC. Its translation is CASSQDFSGQYGYTF.

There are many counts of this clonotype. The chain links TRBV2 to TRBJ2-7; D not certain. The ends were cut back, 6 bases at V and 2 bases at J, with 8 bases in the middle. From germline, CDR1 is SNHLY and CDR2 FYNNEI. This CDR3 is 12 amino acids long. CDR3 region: CASRGGTYEQYF. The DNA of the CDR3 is TGTGCCAGCAGGGGCGGAACCTACGAGCAGTACTTC.

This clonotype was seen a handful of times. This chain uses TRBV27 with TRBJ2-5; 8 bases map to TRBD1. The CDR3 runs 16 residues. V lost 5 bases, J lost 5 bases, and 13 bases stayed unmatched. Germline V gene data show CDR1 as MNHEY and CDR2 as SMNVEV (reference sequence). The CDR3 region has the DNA TGTGCCAGCAGTCCGCTAAGGACAGGGTCTGGGGAGACCCAGTACTTC. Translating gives CASSPLRTGSGETQYF.

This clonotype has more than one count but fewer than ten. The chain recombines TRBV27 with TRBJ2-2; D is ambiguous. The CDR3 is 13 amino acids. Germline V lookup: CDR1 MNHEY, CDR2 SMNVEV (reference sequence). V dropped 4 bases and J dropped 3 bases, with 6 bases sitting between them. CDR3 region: CASSYDYTGELFF. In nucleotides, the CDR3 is TGTGCCAGCAGTTACGATTACACCGGGGAGCTGTTTTTT.